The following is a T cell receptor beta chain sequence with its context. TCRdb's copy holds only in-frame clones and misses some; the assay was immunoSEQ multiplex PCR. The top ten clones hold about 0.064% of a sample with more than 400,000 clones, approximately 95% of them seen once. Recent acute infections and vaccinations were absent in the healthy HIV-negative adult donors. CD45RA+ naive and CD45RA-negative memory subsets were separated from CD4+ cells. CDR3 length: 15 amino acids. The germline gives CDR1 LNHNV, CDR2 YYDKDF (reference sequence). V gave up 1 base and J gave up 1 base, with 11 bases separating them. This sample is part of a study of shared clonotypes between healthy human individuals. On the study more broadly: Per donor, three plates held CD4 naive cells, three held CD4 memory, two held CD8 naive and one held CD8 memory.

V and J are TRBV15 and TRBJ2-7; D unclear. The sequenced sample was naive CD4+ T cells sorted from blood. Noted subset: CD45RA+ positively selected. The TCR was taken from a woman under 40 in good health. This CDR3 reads CATSRVITDSYEQYF. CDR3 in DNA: TGTGCCACCAGCAGAGTCATCACTGATTCCTACGAGCAGTACTTC.